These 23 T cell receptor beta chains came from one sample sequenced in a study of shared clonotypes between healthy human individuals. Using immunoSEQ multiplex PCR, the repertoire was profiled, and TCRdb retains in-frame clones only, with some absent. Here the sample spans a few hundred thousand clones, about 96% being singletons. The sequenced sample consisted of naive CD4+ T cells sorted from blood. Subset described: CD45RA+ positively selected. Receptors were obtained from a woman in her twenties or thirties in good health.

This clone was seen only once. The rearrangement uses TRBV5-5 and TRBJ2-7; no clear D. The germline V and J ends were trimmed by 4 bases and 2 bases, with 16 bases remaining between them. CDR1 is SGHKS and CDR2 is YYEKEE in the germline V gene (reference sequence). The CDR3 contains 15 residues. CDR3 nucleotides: TGTGCCAGCAGCAGGACCACTTCCCGTCCCTACGAGCAGTACTTC. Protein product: CASSRTTSRPYEQYF.

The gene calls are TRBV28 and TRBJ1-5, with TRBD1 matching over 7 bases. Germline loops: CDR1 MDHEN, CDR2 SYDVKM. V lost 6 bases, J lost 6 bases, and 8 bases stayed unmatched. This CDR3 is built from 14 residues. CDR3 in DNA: TGTGCCAGCAGGAAGACAGGGACGGGTCAGCCCCAGCATTTT. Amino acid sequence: CASRKTGTGQPQHF.

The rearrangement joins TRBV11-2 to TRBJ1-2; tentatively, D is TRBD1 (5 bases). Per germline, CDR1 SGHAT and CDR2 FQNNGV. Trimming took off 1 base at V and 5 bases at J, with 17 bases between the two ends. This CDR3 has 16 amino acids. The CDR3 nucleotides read TGTGCCAGCAGCTTAGGGGGGAGAGCCACCGGGTATGGCTACACCTTC. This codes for CASSLGGRATGYGYTF.

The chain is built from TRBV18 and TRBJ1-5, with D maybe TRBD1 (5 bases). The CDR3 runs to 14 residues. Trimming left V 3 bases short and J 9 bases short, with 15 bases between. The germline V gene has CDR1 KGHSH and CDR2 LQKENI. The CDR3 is CASSPATGEGPQHF. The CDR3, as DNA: TGTGCCAGCTCACCCGCGACGGGGGAAGGGCCCCAGCATTTT. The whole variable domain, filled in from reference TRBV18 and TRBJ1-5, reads NAGVMQNPRHLVRRRGQEARLRCSPMKGHSHVYWYRQLPEEGLKFMVYLQKENIIDESGMPKERFSAEFPKEGPSILRIQQVVRGDSAAYFCASSPATGEGPQHFGDGTRLSIL.

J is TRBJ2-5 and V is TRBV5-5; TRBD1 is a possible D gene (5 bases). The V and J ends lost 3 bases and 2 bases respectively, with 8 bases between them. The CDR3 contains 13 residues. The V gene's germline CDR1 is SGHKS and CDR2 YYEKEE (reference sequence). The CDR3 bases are TGTGCCAGCAGCTCACAGGCTCAAGAGACCCAGTACTTC. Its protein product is CASSSQAQETQYF.

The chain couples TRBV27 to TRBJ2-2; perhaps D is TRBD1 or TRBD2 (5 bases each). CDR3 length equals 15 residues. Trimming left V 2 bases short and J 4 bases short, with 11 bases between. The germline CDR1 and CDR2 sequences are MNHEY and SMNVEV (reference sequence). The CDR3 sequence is CASSLRGAGTGELFF. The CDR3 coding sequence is TGTGCCAGCAGTTTACGGGGCGCTGGCACCGGGGAGCTGTTTTTT.

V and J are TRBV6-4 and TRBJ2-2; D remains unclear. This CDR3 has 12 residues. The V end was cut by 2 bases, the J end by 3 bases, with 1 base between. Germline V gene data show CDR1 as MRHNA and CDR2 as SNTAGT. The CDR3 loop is CASSDDTGELFF. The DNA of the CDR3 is TGTGCCAGCAGTGACGACACCGGGGAGCTGTTTTTT.

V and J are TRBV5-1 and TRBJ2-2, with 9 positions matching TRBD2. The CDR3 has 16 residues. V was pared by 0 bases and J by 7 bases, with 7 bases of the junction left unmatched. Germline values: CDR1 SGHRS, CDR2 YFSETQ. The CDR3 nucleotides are TGCGCCAGCAGCTTGGTTGTAGCGGGAGCGGGCGGGGAGCTGTTTTTT. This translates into CASSLVVAGAGGELFF.

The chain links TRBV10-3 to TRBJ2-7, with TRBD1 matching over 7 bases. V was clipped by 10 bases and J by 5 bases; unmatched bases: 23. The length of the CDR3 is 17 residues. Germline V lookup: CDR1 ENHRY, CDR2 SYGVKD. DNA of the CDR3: TGTGCCACTCGGGGACAGTCCACCGGGGCCCGGTATAACGAGCAGTACTTC. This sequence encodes CATRGQSTGARYNEQYF.

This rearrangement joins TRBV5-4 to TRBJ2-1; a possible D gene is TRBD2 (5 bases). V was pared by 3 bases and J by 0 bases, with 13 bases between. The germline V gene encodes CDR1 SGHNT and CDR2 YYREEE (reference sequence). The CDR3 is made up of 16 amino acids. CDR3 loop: CASSWGSGTSYNEQFF. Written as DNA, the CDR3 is TGTGCCAGCAGCTGGGGAAGCGGTACCTCCTACAATGAGCAGTTCTTC. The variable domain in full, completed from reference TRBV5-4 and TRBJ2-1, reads ETGVTQSPTHLIKTRGQQVTLRCSSQSGHNTVSWYQQALGQGPQFIFQYYREEENGRGNFPPRFSGLQFPNYSSELNVNALELDDSALYLCASSWGSGTSYNEQFFGPGTRLTVL.

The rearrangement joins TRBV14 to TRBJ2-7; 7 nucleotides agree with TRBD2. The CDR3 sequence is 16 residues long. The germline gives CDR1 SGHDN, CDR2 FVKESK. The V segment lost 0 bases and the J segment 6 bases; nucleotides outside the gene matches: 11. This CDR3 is CASSQEEAGPLSEQYF. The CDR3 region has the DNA TGTGCCAGCAGCCAAGAAGAAGCGGGACCTCTAAGCGAGCAGTACTTC.

CDR3: CSVGGGWTEAFF. CDR3 in DNA: TGCAGCGTTGGCGGGGGGTGGACTGAAGCTTTCTTT. The chain couples TRBV29-1 to TRBJ1-1; tentatively, D is TRBD1 (5 bases). Trimming cost V 4 bases and J 5 bases, with 11 bases left between them. CDR3 length: 12 residues. The germline CDR1 and CDR2 sequences are SQVTM and ANQGSEA.

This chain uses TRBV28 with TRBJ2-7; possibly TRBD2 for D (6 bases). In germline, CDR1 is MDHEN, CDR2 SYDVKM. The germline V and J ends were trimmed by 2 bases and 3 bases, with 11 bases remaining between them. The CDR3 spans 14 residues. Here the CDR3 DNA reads TGTGCCAGCAGTTTAGGGGGGAGGAACTACGAGCAGTACTTC. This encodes CASSLGGRNYEQYF. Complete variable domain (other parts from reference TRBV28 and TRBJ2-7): DVKVTQSSRYLVKRTGEKVFLECVQDMDHENMFWYRQDPGLGLRLIYFSYDVKMKEKGDIPEGYSVSREKKERFSLILESASTNQTSMYLCASSLGGRNYEQYFGPGTRLTVT.

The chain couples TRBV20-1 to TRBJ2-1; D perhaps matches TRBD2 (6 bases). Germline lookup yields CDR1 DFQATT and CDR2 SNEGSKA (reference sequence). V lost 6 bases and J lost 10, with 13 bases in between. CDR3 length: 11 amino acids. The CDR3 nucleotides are TGCAGTGCCCGGGTGGGGGGAGAGCAGTTCTTC. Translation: CSARVGGEQFF.

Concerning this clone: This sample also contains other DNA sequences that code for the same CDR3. CDR3 DNA: TGCGCCAGCAGCTTGGACTTCTACGAGCAGTACTTC. Its protein product is CASSLDFYEQYF. The chain is built from TRBV5-1 and TRBJ2-7; no reliable D call. The CDR3 contains 12 residues. Germline V gene sequence: CDR1 SGHRS, CDR2 YFSETQ. Trimming pared 0 bases from V and 3 bases from J, leaving 4 bases between.

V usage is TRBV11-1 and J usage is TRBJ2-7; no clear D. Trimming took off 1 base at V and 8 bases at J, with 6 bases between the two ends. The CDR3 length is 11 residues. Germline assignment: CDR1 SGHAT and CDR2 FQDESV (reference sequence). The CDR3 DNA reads TGTGCCAGCAGCTTAGAGTGGAAGCAGTACTTC. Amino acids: CASSLEWKQYF.

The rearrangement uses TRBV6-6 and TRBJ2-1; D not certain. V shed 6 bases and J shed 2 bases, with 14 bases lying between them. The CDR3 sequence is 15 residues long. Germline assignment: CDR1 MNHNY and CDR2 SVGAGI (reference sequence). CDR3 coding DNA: TGTGCCAGCAGGTTGGGTCGTGGTACCTACAATGAGCAGTTCTTC. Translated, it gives CASRLGRGTYNEQFF.

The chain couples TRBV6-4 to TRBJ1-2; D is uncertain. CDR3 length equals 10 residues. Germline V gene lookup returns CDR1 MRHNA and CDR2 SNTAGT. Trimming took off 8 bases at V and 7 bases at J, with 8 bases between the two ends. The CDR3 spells CASSFGGYTF. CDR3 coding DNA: TGTGCCAGCTCATTCGGTGGCTACACCTTC.

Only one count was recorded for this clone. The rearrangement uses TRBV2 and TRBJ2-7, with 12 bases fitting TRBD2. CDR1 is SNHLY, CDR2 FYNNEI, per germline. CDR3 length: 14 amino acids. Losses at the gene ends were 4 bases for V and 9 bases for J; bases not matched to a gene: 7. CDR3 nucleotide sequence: TGTGCCAGCAGTGCCCTAGCGGGAGGGCCAGGGCAGTACTTC. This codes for CASSALAGGPGQYF.

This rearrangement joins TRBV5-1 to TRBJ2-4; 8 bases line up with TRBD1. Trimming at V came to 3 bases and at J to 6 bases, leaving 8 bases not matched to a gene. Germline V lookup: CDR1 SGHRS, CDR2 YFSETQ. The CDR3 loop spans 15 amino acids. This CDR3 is CASSSKDRVSNIQYF. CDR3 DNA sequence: TGCGCCAGCAGCTCCAAGGACAGGGTGTCAAACATTCAGTACTTC.

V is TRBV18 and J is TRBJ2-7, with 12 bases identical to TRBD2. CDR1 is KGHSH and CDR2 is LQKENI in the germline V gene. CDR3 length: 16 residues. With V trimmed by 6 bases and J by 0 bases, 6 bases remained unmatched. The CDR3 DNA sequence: TGTGCCAGCTCCCACAGACTAGCGGGGGACTCCTACGAGCAGTACTTC. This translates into CASSHRLAGDSYEQYF.

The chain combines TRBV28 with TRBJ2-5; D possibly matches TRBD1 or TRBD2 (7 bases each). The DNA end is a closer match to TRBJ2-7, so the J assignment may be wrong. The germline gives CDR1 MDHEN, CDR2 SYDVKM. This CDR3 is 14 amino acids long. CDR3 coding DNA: TGTGCCAGCACCCTGGCAGGGGGGGACTACGAGCAGTACTTC. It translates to CASTLAGGDYEQYF.

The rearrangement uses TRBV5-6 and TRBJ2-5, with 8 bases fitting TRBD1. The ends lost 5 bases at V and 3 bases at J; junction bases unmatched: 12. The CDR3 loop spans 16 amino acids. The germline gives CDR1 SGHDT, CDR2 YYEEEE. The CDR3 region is CASRWTGFMMEETQYF. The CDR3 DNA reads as TGTGCCAGCAGGTGGACAGGGTTCATGATGGAAGAGACCCAGTACTTC.